The T cell receptor (beta chain) described here comes from a study of T cells in localized non-small cell lung cancer. TCRdb's table, derived via immunoSEQ multiplex PCR, lists solely in-frame clones and lacks some. The sample lists over 2,000 clones; approximately 33% were seen once. Trimming stripped 4 bases from V and 0 bases from J, with 19 bases between. CDR3 length: 18 residues. The germline gives CDR1 SGHVS, CDR2 FQNEAQ. Study results and caveats: Adjacent lung tissue had a median about 50 of the top 100 clones found in the tumor.

On this clone: What it binds is unknown.

The sequencing here drew on normal lung tissue next to the tumor, taken before any cancer treatment. The chain joins TRBV7-8 to TRBJ1-3, with D possibly matching TRBD1 (6 bases). The receptor comes from an older female donor with stage I squamous cell lung carcinoma. CDR3 in DNA: TGTGCCAGCAGCTCACAGGGATTCAGTCCGAGCTCTGGAAACACCATATATTTT. Protein: CASSSQGFSPSSGNTIYF.